This TCR beta chain appears in the sequencing data of a study of T cell responses to AZD1222 COVID-19 vaccine (dated by TCRdb to the early 2020s). In the study overall: AZD1222 recipients with second doses at about 4 weeks or about 12 weeks were pooled, because spike-specific TCR depth and breadth did not differ between schedules. TCR sequencing covered some 250 trial participants: 200 to 220 given two doses of AZD1222 and 26 given two doses of MenACWY control vaccine. Trial participants were enrolled by age into 18-55, 56-69 and 70-plus year subgroups, with about 150, 28 and 57 TCR-sequenced participants respectively. Paper-wide results and their limitations: A significant rise in spike-specific TCR breadth and depth was observed after two AZD1222 doses relative to day 0 and relative to MenACWY recipients. No day 14 peak-response samples were available, so repertoires were characterized only after the peak T cell response. The whole spike protein was spanned by vaccine-associated CD4 TCRs, and dominant responses were seen in regions 160-218 and 743-854. The 56-69-year group was small, and its depth increase did not reach significance, likely because of low power. Nearly half of unique spike-specific TCRs reportedly recognized epitopes outside regions mutated in the B.1.351 and B.1.1.7 variants. Conclusions about previously exposed vaccinees are limited, since just 5 or 6 AZD1222 recipients were seropositive for SARS-CoV-2 at baseline. Participants were mostly white British and included more females than males, and it was suggested by the authors that clonal diversity may have been underestimated.

According to the germline V gene, CDR1 reads SNHLY and CDR2 reads FYNNEI. The CDR3 sequence holds 15 residues, the cysteine and phenylalanine included. Only CDR3 DNA remains: 45 bases, in frame from the first base. V drops 2 bases and J drops 8 bases, leaving 13 bases in between. Comment on this clone: There is no known antigen for this receptor. The record has no base qualities; no much larger clone is one base away.

The CDR3 regions of human TCRbeta chains were analyzed by immunosequencing. The published analysis was carried out like this. TCRs in the repertoires were compared against a reference library of SARS-CoV-2-specific TCRs that had been generated with the MIRA antigen-specificity platform. Breadth was defined as the fraction of unique TCRs that were SARS-CoV-2-associated. Depth was defined as the fraction of total T cells that were SARS-CoV-2-associated. Using the MIRA data, every spike-specific TCR was mapped to the spike region that the TCR reacted to and assigned to either a CD4 or a CD8 class. Log10-transformed breadth and depth values were compared by one-way ANOVA with Sidak's multiple comparisons tests. TCRdb retrieved this table from immuneACCESS and kept in-frame rearrangements only. Not all clones are present; in checked studies, unresolved V genes account for under half, and no reason is known for the remainder. For V, J and clone size, that table is used; D and trimming come from the DNA. The sample table contains around 100,000 clones; only one count was recorded for about 86% of them. The ten largest make up approximately 6.8% of the sample.

The sample's time point label is to be understood as: baseline before first vaccination. The vaccinee samples were drawn from two UK trials, COV001 and COV002, one of which was a single-blind randomized controlled phase 2/3 trial testing AZD1222 (ChAdOx1 nCoV-19) in healthy adults. For TCRbeta chain sequencing, PBMC samples were collected from trial participants at day 0 and at day 28 after the second dose. The specimen was peripheral blood, collected on day 0 of AZD1222 vaccination. The chain joins TRBV2 to TRBJ1-6, with a tentative D gene TRBD1 over 5 matching bases. This sequence originates from an adult in good health. The encoded CDR3 is CASSESQGGDSPLHF. The DNA reads TGTGCCAGCAGTGAATCCCAGGGTGGGGATTCACCCCTCCACTTT.